This T cell receptor (beta chain) was retrieved from a study of cytomegalovirus exposure and HLA in healthy donors. Whole-study results and caveats: Both high specificity and high sensitivity reportedly marked the classifier's diagnosis of cytomegalovirus status.

Trimming pared 4 bases from V and 4 bases from J, leaving 15 bases between. Germline V gene lookup returns CDR1 MNHEY and CDR2 SMNVEV (reference sequence). The CDR3 sequence is 15 residues long. Only in-frame clones appear in the TCRdb table, and some are missing; sequencing was by immunoSEQ multiplex PCR. The sample yields over 200,000 clones, roughly 88% seen once. This clone was seen only once. Its antigen is unknown. This sequence originates from a woman in her twenties or thirties in good health and CMV-seronegative. This chain uses TRBV27 with TRBJ2-3, with D unresolved. The source material was PBMCs. The CDR3 DNA reads as TGTGCCAGCAGTTCCCTCCTGGCAAACGCAGATACGCAGTATTTT. Translated, it gives CASSSLLANADTQYF.